This TCR beta chain was profiled in a study of blood T cell repertoires in COVID-19 (dated by TCRdb to 2020 to 2021). Background for the entire study: Samples from collaborators originated in the United States, Italy and Spain and spanned both the acute and convalescent phases of COVID-19. Samples came from the ongoing ImmuneRACE study (first 160 participants) plus 1,254 subjects from 6 global collaborators. Subjects who had been exposed to COVID-19, were actively infected with it, or had recovered from it provided the deeply sampled blood TCRbeta repertoires that made up the dataset. Where available, HLA class I and class II types were taken from metadata supplied by the sample provider and were not determined by assay-based typing. Nearly every sample came with metadata listing a de-identified subject ID, COVID-19 status, age in years and sex. The material from the prospective study consisted of cDNA or gDNA derived from T cells, B-cell-depleted T cells, or PBMCs. The repertoires were released in a freely available public database meant as a resource for research on the immune response to SARS-CoV-2. What the authors observed across the whole study: How much clinical and demographic metadata was included differed by source and by participant, and the metadata was provided uncurated.

V is clipped by 8 bases and J by 5 bases, and the sequence between their germline boundaries is 12 bases long. For CDR1 and CDR2, the germline V gene (reference sequence) lists DFQATT and SNEGSKA. Measured from the cysteine to the phenylalanine, the CDR3 is 11 residues long. Left in the record is the CDR3 DNA by itself, 33 bases read in frame from the first base. Each collaborating institution followed its own protocols to collect whole blood in K2EDTA tubes. For TCRbeta analysis, collaborators shipped samples in one of three forms: frozen whole blood, isolated PBMCs, or DNA extracted from either of those sample types. TCRbeta CDR3 regions were amplified from genomic DNA by means of the immunoSEQ Assay, a bias-controlled multiplex PCR. From the authors' description of their analysis: The number of nucleated cells in each sample was estimated from the amplification of reference gene primers within the assay. Sequence reads were collapsed and filtered to measure the absolute abundance of every unique TCRbeta CDR3 rearrangement. For each sample, productive Simpson clonality was calculated as the square root of Simpson's diversity index across productive rearrangements. TCRdb provides this immuneACCESS table in a form limited to in-frame rearrangements. Some clones are lacking; in checked studies, under half of them reflect an unresolved V gene, and why the rest are absent is not known. V, J and clone size reflect that table, while D and trimming were determined from the DNA. This sample has more than 100,000 clones in its table, and 88% of those were observed once. The ten largest make up about 3% of the sample.

Details on this clone: Its antigen has not been determined. No base-level quality is on record; no much larger clone is a single base apart.

The rearrangement combines TRBV20-1 with TRBJ1-2, with TRBD1 tentatively as D gene (5 bases match). This sequence was found in a human donor in a cohort sampled during active COVID-19. Sequenced: peripheral blood. The CDR3 protein is CSSKGYYGYTF. The nucleotide sequence is TGCAGTTCAAAGGGGTATTATGGCTACACCTTC.